Presented here are 32 T cell receptor beta chains from one specimen sequenced in a study of cytomegalovirus exposure and HLA in healthy donors. A multiplex PCR was run with 60 Vbeta primers and 13 Jbeta primers. Repertoires were generated with immunoSEQ multiplex PCR, while TCRdb's copy carries only in-frame clones and drops some. The sample has 100,000 to 150,000 clones, and its top ten clones hold around 1.5%. Sequenced input: PBMCs. The receptors were sampled from a woman aged 40 to 49 in good health and CMV-seronegative.

V usage is TRBV5-6 and J usage is TRBJ1-4; TRBD1 is a possible D gene (6 bases). V was cut by 3 bases and J by 0 bases, with 9 bases left in between. This CDR3 contains 15 residues. CDR1 and CDR2 from the germline V gene are SGHDT and YYEEEE. CDR3: CASSSWTATNEKLFF. CDR3 bases: TGTGCCAGCAGCTCTTGGACAGCAACTAATGAAAAACTGTTTTTT. Full variable domain (missing parts from reference TRBV5-6 and TRBJ1-4): DAGVTQSPTHLIKTRGQQVTLRCSPKSGHDTVSWYQQALGQGPQFIFQYYEEEERQRGNFPDRFSGHQFPNYSSELNVNALLLGDSALYLCASSSWTATNEKLFFGSGTQLSVL.

The CDR3 DNA is TGTGCCAGCAGCCAACAGGCTACCGGGGAGCTGTTTTTT. As protein: CASSQQATGELFF. V is TRBV14 and J is TRBJ2-2; D ambiguous. The V gene's germline CDR1 is SGHDN and CDR2 FVKESK. Trimming pared 2 bases from V and 5 bases from J, leaving 6 bases between. The CDR3 has 13 amino acids. The full variable domain, with the rest looked up from reference TRBV14 and TRBJ2-2, is EAGVTQFPSHSVIEKGQTVTLRCDPISGHDNLYWYRRVMGKEIKFLLHFVKESKQDESGMPNNRFLAERTGGTYSTLKVQPAELEDSGVYFCASSQQATGELFFGEGSRLTVL.

The V call is TRBV9, the J call TRBJ1-3; no definite D call. This CDR3 contains 12 residues. Germline V CDR1 and CDR2: SGDLS, YYNGEE. The V gene lost 5 bases and the J gene lost 3 bases, with 6 bases spanning the gap. The CDR3 sequence: CASRGGGNTIYF. Here the CDR3 DNA reads TGTGCCAGCAGGGGAGGTGGAAACACCATATATTTT.

This chain's CDR3 is CASRGERTGGRGANVLTF. The CDR3, as DNA: TGTGCCAGCCGGGGGGAGAGGACAGGGGGCCGTGGGGCCAACGTCCTGACTTTC. J is TRBJ2-6 and V is TRBV6-4, with 11 positions matching TRBD1. After removal of 8 bases from V and 3 bases from J, the junction contained 12 bases not matched to a gene. The CDR3 has 18 residues. Germline CDR1 MRHNA, CDR2 SNTAGT.

The chain combines TRBV15 with TRBJ2-5, with D tentatively TRBD2 (5 bases). Germline-derived CDR1 and CDR2 are LNHNV and YYDKDF (reference sequence). The V end was cut by 4 bases, the J end by 9 bases, with 21 bases between. The CDR3 has 15 residues. This CDR3 reads CATSTGGIPNGAQYF. The CDR3 region has the DNA TGTGCCACCAGCACCGGTGGGATACCGAACGGGGCCCAGTACTTC.

The J gene is TRBJ1-2, the V gene TRBV14; D perhaps matches TRBD1 (5 bases). CDR3 length: 12 residues. Germline CDR1 and CDR2: SGHDN and FVKESK. Between the trimmed V and J ends, which lost 4 bases and 4 bases, there was a span of 7 bases. This CDR3 is CASSPDIYGYTF. In DNA, the CDR3 is TGTGCCAGCAGCCCGGACATCTATGGCTACACCTTC.

This chain links TRBV6-5 with TRBJ1-3; D unclear. Germline V gives CDR1 MNHEY, CDR2 SVGAGI. The CDR3 is made up of 14 amino acids. V gave up 7 bases and J gave up 2 bases, with 12 bases separating them. CDR3 nucleotide sequence: TGTGCCAGCACCCACCCCGGGGCTGGAAACACCATATATTTT. Its protein product is CASTHPGAGNTIYF.

The chain couples TRBV28 to TRBJ2-7; 12 bases are a match to TRBD2. V gave up 5 bases and J gave up 3 bases; unmatched junction bases: 5. The germline gives CDR1 MDHEN, CDR2 SYDVKM. The CDR3 totals 15 residues. The CDR3 loop reads CASSRTSGGHYEQYV. The CDR3 coding sequence is TGTGCCAGCAGTCGTACTAGCGGGGGGCACTACGAGCAGTACGTC.

The J gene is TRBJ2-7, the V gene TRBV7-9, with 7 bases that match TRBD2. The CDR3 has 14 amino acids. Germline lookup yields CDR1 SEHNR and CDR2 FQNEAQ (reference sequence). V was pared by 2 bases and J by 6 bases, with 7 bases of the junction left unmatched. CDR3 nucleotides: TGTGCCAGCAGCTTACAGGCGGGAGAATCCGAGCAGTACTTC. Translating it yields CASSLQAGESEQYF.

The V call is TRBV27, the J call TRBJ2-7; 8 bases are shared with TRBD2. The CDR3 has 19 residues. Trimming cost V 2 bases and J 2 bases; bases outside gene matches: 17. In germline, CDR1 is MNHEY, CDR2 SMNVEV (reference sequence). The CDR3 sequence: CASSLKGWEAGARPYEQYV. Here the CDR3 DNA reads TGTGCCAGCAGTTTAAAGGGATGGGAAGCGGGGGCCAGACCCTACGAGCAGTACGTC.

The rearrangement joins TRBV5-1 to TRBJ2-1; 10 bases match TRBD2. The CDR3 totals 19 residues. V was clipped by 1 base and J by 0 bases; unmatched bases: 10. CDR1 and CDR2 (germline): SGHRS, YFSETQ. CDR3 sequence: CASSLTSVAGGLSYNEQFF. CDR3 nucleotides: TGCGCCAGCAGCTTGACATCGGTAGCGGGGGGTCTCTCCTACAATGAGCAGTTCTTC.

The chain joins TRBV10-1 to TRBJ2-7, with TRBD2 matching over 9 bases. The CDR3 sequence is 20 residues long. Losses at the gene ends were 0 bases for V and 3 bases for J; bases not matched to a gene: 18. Germline CDR1 WNHNN, CDR2 SYGVQD (reference sequence). The CDR3 DNA reads as TGCGCCAGCAGTGAGTCGAGCGGGGGGTCCCCATCCCCAGATTTCTACGAGCAGTACGTC. Protein sequence: CASSESSGGSPSPDFYEQYV.

The gene calls are TRBV6-1 and TRBJ2-3; TRBD1 is a possible D gene (6 bases). Germline V lookup: CDR1 MNHNS, CDR2 SASEGT. CDR3 length equals 18 residues. Trimming cost V 3 bases and J 0 bases, with 19 bases left between them. The CDR3 nucleotides are TGTGCCAGCAGTGATGGGAGTTTTTGGACAGCCAGCACAGATACGCAGTATTTT. This translates into CASSDGSFWTASTDTQYF.

This chain uses TRBV7-9 with TRBJ1-2, with D uncertain. Germline assignment: CDR1 SEHNR and CDR2 FQNEAQ (reference sequence). Deletions cut 0 bases from V and 8 bases from J, with 13 bases between. The CDR3 loop spans 14 amino acids. The CDR3 protein is CASSLARVSGGYTF. As DNA, the CDR3 is TGTGCCAGCAGCTTAGCCCGGGTCTCGGGAGGCTACACCTTC.

J is TRBJ2-1 and V is TRBV5-1, with TRBD2 matching 10 bases. The CDR3 consists of 16 residues. Germline V gene lookup returns CDR1 SGHRS and CDR2 YFSETQ. J gave up 4 bases and V 0 bases, and 4 bases lay outside the gene matches. CDR3 amino acids: CASSLAPSGGYNEQFF. The CDR3 coding sequence is TGCGCCAGCAGCTTGGCCCCTAGCGGGGGATACAATGAGCAGTTCTTC.

The J gene is TRBJ2-3, the V gene TRBV9; D is unclear. The CDR3 contains 12 residues. Trimming removed 1 base at V and 6 bases at J, with 6 bases between. Germline values: CDR1 SGDLS, CDR2 YYNGEE. Written as DNA, the CDR3 is TGTGCCAGCAGCGTATATTCCGATACGCAGTATTTT. Amino acid sequence: CASSVYSDTQYF.

V and J are TRBV29-1 and TRBJ1-1, with D uncertain. Deletions cut 6 bases from V and 0 bases from J, with 14 bases between. This CDR3 spans 14 amino acids. Germline CDR1 is SQVTM and CDR2 is ANQGSEA. CDR3 DNA sequence: TGCAGCGTCCTCAAGGGAGACATGAACACTGAAGCTTTCTTT. Encoded protein: CSVLKGDMNTEAFF.

The rearrangement links TRBV6-6 to TRBJ2-1; D possibly corresponds to TRBD2 (5 bases). CDR3 length: 15 residues. Germline V gives CDR1 MNHNY, CDR2 SVGAGI (reference sequence). Deletions cut 8 bases from V and 0 bases from J, with 14 bases between. The CDR3 loop is CASGERISSYNEQFF. CDR3 bases: TGTGCCAGCGGAGAGCGGATTAGCTCCTACAATGAGCAGTTCTTC.

J is TRBJ1-1 and V is TRBV7-3, with a weak D call TRBD1 (5 bases). The CDR3 has 13 amino acids. The germline CDR1 and CDR2 sequences are SGHTA and FQGTGA. The V and J ends lost 4 bases and 1 base respectively, with 7 bases between them. For the CDR3, the DNA is TGTGCCAGCAGCTACGACAGGAACACTGAAGCTTTCTTT. It is translated as CASSYDRNTEAFF.

CDR3 DNA: TGTGCCAGCAGCTTCAAGACAGGGGGTACTGAAGCTTTCTTT. Translation: CASSFKTGGTEAFF. The chain combines TRBV5-4 with TRBJ1-1, with 9 bases identical to TRBD1. The CDR3 totals 14 residues. The ends lost 2 bases at V and 5 bases at J; junction bases unmatched: 4. The germline V gene encodes CDR1 SGHNT and CDR2 YYREEE (reference sequence).

This sequence joins TRBV5-6 and TRBJ1-1, with TRBD1 matching over 8 bases. Germline-derived CDR1 and CDR2 are SGHDT and YYEEEE. The CDR3 is 14 amino acids. V was pared by 2 bases and J by 5 bases, with 5 bases of the junction left unmatched. The DNA for the CDR3 is TGTGCCAGCAGCTTTTCAGGGGGCTGGACTGAAGCTTTCTTT. It translates to CASSFSGGWTEAFF.

On this clone itself: The identical CDR3 is also encoded by other nucleotide sequences in the sample. V is TRBV15 and J is TRBJ1-1; D not resolved. V lost 0 bases and J lost 5, with 7 bases in between. The germline CDR1 and CDR2 sequences are LNHNV and YYDKDF (reference sequence). This CDR3 comprises 13 residues. For the CDR3, the DNA is TGTGCCACCAGCAGAGATTCGCGTACTGAAGCTTTCTTT. Amino acids: CATSRDSRTEAFF.

Here the CDR3 reads CASSQGWGPISYNEQFF. DNA of the CDR3: TGCGCCAGCAGTCAAGGATGGGGGCCTATTTCCTACAATGAGCAGTTCTTC. The chain is built from TRBV23-1 and TRBJ2-1; tentatively, D is TRBD1 (6 bases). TRBV23-1 is known as an ORF, though its function is uncertain. Trimming took 2 bases from V and 1 from J, leaving 15 bases between them. The CDR3 has 17 residues.

This chain connects TRBV6-5 to TRBJ1-6, with D possibly being TRBD1 (5 bases). V gave up 2 bases and J gave up 6 bases, with 11 bases separating them. The CDR3 sequence is 15 residues long. Germline CDR1 is MNHEY and CDR2 is SVGAGI. CDR3 sequence: CASSYGGVGNSPLHF. The CDR3 DNA is TGTGCCAGCAGTTACGGGGGGGTAGGTAATTCACCCCTCCACTTT.

The chain recombines TRBV5-6 with TRBJ1-1; TRBD1 matches 7 bases. V dropped 2 bases and J dropped 4; count of bases not matched to a gene: 8. The CDR3 has 15 residues. Looked up from germline, CDR1 is SGHDT and CDR2 is YYEEEE. CDR3 region: CASSFFDREVTEAFF. CDR3 DNA: TGTGCCAGCAGCTTCTTTGACAGGGAGGTCACTGAAGCTTTCTTT.

The V and J genes are TRBV2 and TRBJ2-7; D not resolved. Germline CDR1 SNHLY, CDR2 FYNNEI. V lost 7 bases and J 3 bases, leaving 10 bases between the germline ends. CDR3 length equals 12 residues. CDR3 sequence: CASKTYSYEQYF. The CDR3 coding sequence is TGTGCCAGCAAAACCTATAGCTACGAGCAGTACTTC.

The chain employs TRBV5-1 and TRBJ1-1; 11 bases align to TRBD1. The CDR3 consists of 15 residues. With 0 bases clipped from V and 2 bases from J, the junction kept 0 bases outside the gene matches. The V gene's germline CDR1 is SGHRS and CDR2 YFSETQ. In DNA, the CDR3 is TGCGCCAGCAGCTTGGGGACAGGGGGCAACACTGAAGCTTTCTTT. This translates into CASSLGTGGNTEAFF.

This chain uses TRBV18 with TRBJ1-5; TRBD1 aligns across 7 bases. Germline lookup yields CDR1 KGHSH and CDR2 LQKENI. This CDR3 spans 15 amino acids. V trimming: 5 bases; J trimming: 3 bases; junction bases outside the gene matches: 7. CDR3 loop: CASSSTGKVNQPQHF. DNA of the CDR3: TGTGCCAGCTCATCGACAGGGAAGGTCAATCAGCCCCAGCATTTT. Full variable domain (rest looked up from reference TRBV18 and TRBJ1-5): NAGVMQNPRHLVRRRGQEARLRCSPMKGHSHVYWYRQLPEEGLKFMVYLQKENIIDESGMPKERFSAEFPKEGPSILRIQQVVRGDSAAYFCASSSTGKVNQPQHFGDGTRLSIL.

The V call is TRBV6-5, the J call TRBJ2-7, with D possibly being TRBD2 (7 bases). The germline gives CDR1 MNHEY, CDR2 SVGAGI. The CDR3 contains 14 residues. Trimming left V 5 bases short and J 1 base short, with 12 bases between. CDR3 in DNA: TGTGCCAGCAGTCCGGGGGGCGCTTCCTACGAGCAGTACGTC. Translation: CASSPGGASYEQYV.

The chain carries TRBV4-3 and TRBJ2-1; 10 bases fit TRBD2. The CDR3 has 16 amino acids. Germline V gene sequence: CDR1 LGHNA, CDR2 YSLEER. V was clipped by 0 bases and J by 7 bases; unmatched bases: 6. The CDR3 coding sequence is TGCGCCAGCAGCCAAGATTCGGGACTAGCGAGGAATGAGCAGTTCTTC. Protein sequence: CASSQDSGLARNEQFF.

This chain connects TRBV6-6 to TRBJ1-1; D gene ambiguous. CDR1 is MNHNY and CDR2 is SVGAGI in the germline V gene (reference sequence). The V and J ends lost 8 bases and 5 bases respectively, with 12 bases between them. CDR3 size: 12 residues. Here the CDR3 reads CASESGGTEAFF. CDR3 nucleotide sequence: TGTGCCAGCGAGTCAGGCGGGACTGAAGCTTTCTTT.

V usage is TRBV5-4 and J usage is TRBJ1-3, with D uncertain. Per the germline V gene, CDR1 is SGHNT and CDR2 is YYREEE (reference sequence). CDR3 length: 15 residues. V was cut by 4 bases and J by 0 bases, with 11 bases left in between. CDR3 residues: CASSPGSPSGNTIYF. CDR3 coding DNA: TGTGCCAGCAGCCCCGGGAGCCCCTCTGGAAACACCATATATTTT.